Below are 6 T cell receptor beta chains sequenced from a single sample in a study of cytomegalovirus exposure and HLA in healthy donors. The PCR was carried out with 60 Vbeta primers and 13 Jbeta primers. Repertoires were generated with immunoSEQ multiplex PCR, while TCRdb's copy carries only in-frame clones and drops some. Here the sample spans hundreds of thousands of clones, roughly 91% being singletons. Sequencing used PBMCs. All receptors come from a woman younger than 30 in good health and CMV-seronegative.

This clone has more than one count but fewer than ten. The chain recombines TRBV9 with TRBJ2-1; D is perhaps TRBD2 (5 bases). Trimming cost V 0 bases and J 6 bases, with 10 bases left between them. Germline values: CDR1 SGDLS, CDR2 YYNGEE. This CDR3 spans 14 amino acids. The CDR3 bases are TGTGCCAGCAGCGTAGTTACTAGTTCCAATGAGCAGTTCTTC. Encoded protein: CASSVVTSSNEQFF. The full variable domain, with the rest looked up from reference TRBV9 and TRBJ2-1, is DSGVTQTPKHLITATGQRVTLRCSPRSGDLSVYWYQQSLDQGLQFLIQYYNGEERAKGNILERFSAQQFPDLHSELNLSSLELGDSALYFCASSVVTSSNEQFFGPGTRLTVL.

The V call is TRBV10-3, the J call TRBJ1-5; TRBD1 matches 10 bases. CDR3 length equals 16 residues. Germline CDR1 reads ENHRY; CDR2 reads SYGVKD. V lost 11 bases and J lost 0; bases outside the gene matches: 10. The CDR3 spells CAVGQGGMYSNQPQHF. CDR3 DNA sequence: TGTGCCGTAGGACAGGGGGGGATGTATAGCAATCAGCCCCAGCATTTT.

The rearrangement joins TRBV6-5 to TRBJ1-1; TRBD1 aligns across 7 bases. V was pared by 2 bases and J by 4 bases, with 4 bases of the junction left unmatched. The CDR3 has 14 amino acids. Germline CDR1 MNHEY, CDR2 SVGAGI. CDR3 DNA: TGTGCCAGCAGTTACAGGGGGCGGGGCACTGAAGCTTTCTTT. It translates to CASSYRGRGTEAFF.

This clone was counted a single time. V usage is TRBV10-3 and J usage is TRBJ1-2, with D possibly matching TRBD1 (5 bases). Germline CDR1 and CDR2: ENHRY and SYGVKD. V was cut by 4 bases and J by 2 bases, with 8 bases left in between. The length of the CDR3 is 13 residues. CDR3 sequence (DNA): TGTGCCATCAGTGGGGGGGAGAACTATGGCTACACCTTC. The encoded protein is CAISGGENYGYTF.

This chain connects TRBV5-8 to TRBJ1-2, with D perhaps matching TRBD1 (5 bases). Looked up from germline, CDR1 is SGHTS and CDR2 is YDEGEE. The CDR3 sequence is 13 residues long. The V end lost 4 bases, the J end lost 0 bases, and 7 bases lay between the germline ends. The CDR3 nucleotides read TGTGCCAGCAGCCCACAGGCTAACTATGGCTACACCTTC. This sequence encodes CASSPQANYGYTF.

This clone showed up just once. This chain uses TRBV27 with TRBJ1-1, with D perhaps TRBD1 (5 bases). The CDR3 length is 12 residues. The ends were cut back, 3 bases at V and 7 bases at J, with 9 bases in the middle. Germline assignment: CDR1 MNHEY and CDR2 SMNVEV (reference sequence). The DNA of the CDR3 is TGTGCCAGCAGTTTCCCCGGGGGTGAAGCTTTCTTT. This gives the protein CASSFPGGEAFF.